The clone carrying this T cell receptor (beta chain) was seen ten or more times. These data originate in a study of T-cell reconstitution after alpha-beta-depleted transplantation in children. From germline, CDR1 is SQVTM and CDR2 ANQGSEA. Trimming at V came to 4 bases and at J to 0 bases, leaving 7 bases not matched to a gene. The CDR3 has 16 amino acids. The authors prepared the TCRbeta library with unique molecular identifiers. TCRdb called the PCR reads again in MiXCR, with one record for every CDR3 protein. There are some 400,000 distinct CDR3 sequences in the sample; roughly 21% occur only once, and approximately 3.9% lies in the top ten.

The sample was PBMCs from the stem cell graft donor, taken from the stem cell graft. The V call is TRBV29-1, the J call TRBJ2-3, with 10 bases matching TRBD2. This sequence originates from a human donor who donated a stem cell graft to a child with acute myeloid leukemia. The CDR3 region is CSVAASGGLSTDTQYF. The CDR3 DNA follows: TGCAGCGTTGCGGCTAGCGGGGGACTCAGCACAGATACGCAGTATTTT.